This T cell receptor (beta chain) was found in a study of T cell responses to AZD1222 COVID-19 vaccine. Study-wide results and limits: The donor cohort was predominantly white British with a female majority, and clonal diversity may have been underestimated.

The method was immunoSEQ multiplex PCR; TCRdb's version includes in-frame clones alone and lacks a portion of them. The sample has over 70,000 clones, over 60% seen once. On this clone itself: Its antigen is undetermined.

The V and J ends lost 3 bases and 0 bases respectively, with 9 bases between them. Germline assignment: CDR1 SGDLS and CDR2 YYNGEE. CDR3 length equals 14 residues. The rearrangement joins TRBV9 to TRBJ1-1, with D unclear. Source: peripheral blood, taken 28 days after the second dose of the MenACWY control vaccine. The clonotype comes from an adult who received the MenACWY meningococcal vaccine as a control. The CDR3 region is CASSATPMNTEAFF. In DNA form, the CDR3 reads TGTGCCAGCAGCGCCACACCCATGAACACTGAAGCTTTCTTT.